This T cell receptor beta chain was captured in a study of cytomegalovirus exposure and HLA in healthy donors. Regarding the study as a whole: Information on immune exposure was restricted to one variable (CMV serostatus). An analysis done earlier found most TCR beta V segments productive about 87% or about 30% of the time. Analysis was carried out at a later point, and it linked a missense DCLRE1C variant to TCR beta V- and J-gene trimming.

Both 60 Vbeta primers and 13 Jbeta primers went into the PCR. As handled by the study authors: Some 9.9 million shared chains were among 65 million to 85 million unique TCR beta chains counted in a later analysis. Profiled with immunoSEQ multiplex PCR; TCRdb holds only in-frame clones, not every one. V, J and clone size reflect that table, while D and trimming were determined from the DNA. The table lists 75,000 to 80,000 clones, around three quarters of them singletons. CDR3 length: 15 residues. V shed 5 bases, J shed 7 bases, and the junction held 12 bases outside the gene matches. CDR1 is SQVTM and CDR2 is ANQGSEA in the germline V gene. A few counts support this clone. Its antigen is still unknown.

V usage is TRBV29-1 and J usage is TRBJ1-4, with TRBD1 matching over 8 bases. Sequencing was carried out using PBMCs. The receptor's source is a male donor in good health and CMV-seronegative. CDR3 DNA sequence: TGCAGCGTTTCTGAGACAGGGGATGTTAGTGAAAAACTGTTTTTT. Translating gives CSVSETGDVSEKLFF.